The 16 T cell receptor beta chains in this list originate from one sample, sequenced in a study of blood T cells in healthy people across ages. Through a sample-barcoded 5' primer and a J-beta primer mix, a second PCR was run for roughly 7 to 12 cycles. TCRdb used MiXCR to reprocess the 5' RACE reads, holding one entry per CDR3 protein. The table shows over 600,000 distinct CDR3 sequences, with about 43% occurring only once. Sequenced sample: blood. These receptors were collected from an elderly man in good health.

This clonotype appeared a few times. V is TRBV29-1 and J is TRBJ2-3, with TRBD2 matching 13 bases. V shed 7 bases, J shed 4 bases, and the junction held 8 bases outside the gene matches. CDR3 length equals 15 residues. Per germline, CDR1 SQVTM and CDR2 ANQGSEA. The CDR3 nucleotides are TGCAGCGACCGGACTAGCGGGAGTAGCGCAGATACGCAGTATTTT. It specifies CSDRTSGSSADTQYF.

The rearrangement joins TRBV14 to TRBJ2-5, with D perhaps matching TRBD2 (6 bases). CDR3 length equals 14 residues. CDR1 and CDR2 from the germline V gene are SGHDN and FVKESK. Trimming took 0 bases from V and 6 from J, leaving 11 bases between them. CDR3 coding DNA: TGTGCCAGCAGCCAAGATACTAGCTCCCAGACCCAGTACTTC. As protein: CASSQDTSSQTQYF.

This clonotype showed up many times. V is TRBV3-1 and J is TRBJ1-2; TRBD1 is a possible D gene (5 bases). Trimming removed 6 bases at V and 6 bases at J, with 11 bases between. Germline V gene sequence: CDR1 LGHDT, CDR2 YNNKEL (reference sequence). The CDR3 has 12 residues. The CDR3 sequence is CASSQGGNGYTF. CDR3 DNA sequence: TGTGCCAGCAGTCAGGGCGGGAATGGCTACACCTTC.

This chain connects TRBV28 to TRBJ1-3; 11 bases are a match to TRBD1. The V segment lost 4 bases and the J segment 4 bases; nucleotides outside the gene matches: 3. This CDR3 region has 15 residues. CDR1 is MDHEN, CDR2 SYDVKM, per germline. CDR3 region: CASSWTGGGGNTIYF. The CDR3 DNA sequence: TGTGCCAGCAGTTGGACAGGGGGCGGCGGAAACACCATATATTTT.

Turning to this clonotype: The junction departs from germline at one end; a sequencing error may be responsible. The V and J genes are TRBV12-3 or TRBV12-4 and TRBJ2-1; 12 bases agree with TRBD2. The CDR3 is 13 amino acids. The CDR3 here is CARSDTSGGKQFF. CDR3 nucleotide sequence: TGTGCCCGCAGCGACACTAGCGGGGGGAAGCAGTTCTTC.

The gene calls are TRBV12-3 or TRBV12-4 and TRBJ1-2; weak D call: TRBD1 (5 bases). V was clipped by 5 bases and J by 8 bases, with 12 bases between them. CDR3 size: 12 residues. CDR3 nucleotide sequence: TGTGCCAGCAGTCTCCAGGGTGGCGGCTACACCTTC. This encodes CASSLQGGGYTF.

The CDR3 region is CASSSRGYF. The CDR3, as DNA: TGCGCCAGCAGCTCGAGGGGCTACTTC. The chain carries TRBV5-1 and TRBJ2-7; D is tentatively TRBD1 or TRBD2 (5 bases each). The CDR3 consists of 9 residues. Germline CDR1 reads SGHRS; CDR2 reads YFSETQ. Trimming pared 3 bases from V and 13 bases from J, leaving 8 bases between.

This clonotype was recorded a few times. The chain links TRBV5-1 to TRBJ2-5; D is unresolved. V lost 4 bases and J lost 1, with 11 bases in between. Germline CDR1 reads SGHRS; CDR2 reads YFSETQ. This CDR3 is 14 amino acids long. The CDR3 region has the DNA TGCGCCAGCAGCGGAAACAGAGCCCAAGAGACCCAGTACTTC. Translation: CASSGNRAQETQYF.

In this sample, this clonotype turned up a few times. This chain connects TRBV4-3 to TRBJ1-4; TRBD1 might be the D (6 bases). The ends were cut back, 1 base at V and 3 bases at J, with 15 bases in the middle. The CDR3 is made up of 17 amino acids. Germline assignment: CDR1 LGHNA and CDR2 YSLEER. CDR3 residues: CASSQARGRSANEKLFF. The DNA for the CDR3 is TGCGCCAGCAGCCAAGCTAGGGGGAGGTCGGCTAATGAAAAACTGTTTTTT.

About this clonotype: A junction boundary mismatches the germline segment, possibly from a read error. V usage is TRBV7-2 and J usage is TRBJ1-4; TRBD1 might be the D (6 bases). The CDR3 consists of 15 residues. Germline V gene data show CDR1 as SGHTA and CDR2 as FQGNSA. The CDR3 reads CASGLVRGPNEKLFF. The CDR3 DNA is TGTGCCAGCGGCTTAGTTCGGGGGCCTAATGAAAAACTGTTTTTT.

This clonotype showed up just a few times. The CDR3 loop reads CATSGAGASYEQYF. The CDR3 DNA follows: TGTGCCACCAGTGGAGCGGGGGCTAGCTACGAGCAGTACTTC. The chain is built from TRBV24-1 and TRBJ2-7; 8 bases are shared with TRBD2. The CDR3 runs 14 residues. V lost 5 bases to trimming and J lost 3 bases; unmatched junction nucleotides: 5. From germline, CDR1 is KGHDR and CDR2 SFDVKD.

This chain joins TRBV12-3 or TRBV12-4 and TRBJ2-5; 15 bases map to TRBD2. V dropped 6 bases and J dropped 12; count of bases not matched to a gene: 8. The CDR3 has 14 amino acids. The CDR3 spells CASSLGLAGGIEYF. The CDR3 bases are TGTGCCAGCAGCCTGGGACTAGCGGGAGGAATTGAGTACTTC.

At least ten counts were recorded for this clonotype. The V call is TRBV15, the J call TRBJ2-1; TRBD1 aligns across 8 bases. Trimming at V came to 8 bases and at J to 5 bases, leaving 5 bases not matched to a gene. CDR1 is LNHNV and CDR2 is YYDKDF in the germline V gene (reference sequence). This CDR3 has 13 residues. In nucleotides, the CDR3 is TGTGCCACCGGCTGGACAGGGAACAATGAGCAGTTCTTC. Protein: CATGWTGNNEQFF.

J is TRBJ2-5 and V is TRBV6-5; D gene unclear. The CDR3 totals 16 residues. Germline V gene lookup returns CDR1 MNHEY and CDR2 SVGAGI. Trimming stripped 4 bases from V and 1 base from J, with 16 bases between. The CDR3 sequence is CASSSFAGGPQETQYF. The CDR3 bases are TGTGCCAGCAGTTCCTTCGCCGGTGGTCCCCAAGAGACCCAGTACTTC.

About this clonotype itself: With a much larger clone just one base away, this may be a read error. The chain uses TRBV7-2 and TRBJ1-1; D is uncertain. The CDR3 has 15 amino acids. Germline V gives CDR1 SGHTA, CDR2 FQGNSA. The CDR3 sequence: CAGSPRGRGNTEAFF. The CDR3 nucleotides read TGTGCCGGCAGCCCAAGAGGACGGGGGAACACTGAAGCTTTCTTT.

This clonotype was seen a handful of times. V is TRBV29-1 and J is TRBJ1-5, with TRBD1 as a possible D gene (5 bases). V was cut by 8 bases and J by 0 bases, with 11 bases left in between. Germline V lookup: CDR1 SQVTM, CDR2 ANQGSEA. The CDR3 covers 13 residues. Here the CDR3 reads CSIRDGSNQPQHF. CDR3 DNA sequence: TGCAGCATACGGGACGGTAGCAATCAGCCCCAGCATTTT.